This T cell receptor beta chain is from a study of blood T cells in healthy people across ages. This clonotype was detected only a few times. This CDR3 contains 15 residues. The V end was cut by 3 bases, the J end by 5 bases, with 16 bases between. Germline V gene lookup returns CDR1 MDHEN and CDR2 SYDVKM. Caucasian individuals from Russia who were healthy and aged about 6 to 95 acted as donors. PBMCs were isolated at a quantity of at least 6 million per sample. Primed by a sample-barcoded 5' primer and a J-beta primer mix, a second PCR proceeded for roughly 6 to 12 cycles. TCRdb reprocessed the 5' RACE reads with MiXCR, giving one entry per CDR3 protein. The table has 750,000 or so distinct CDR3 sequences, around 25% seen once. The same data also went into a second study, on T cells of mothers and their children.

What was sequenced was blood. The receptor comes from a boy between 10 and 17 years old in good health. The J gene is TRBJ2-5, the V gene TRBV28; D remains unclear. CDR3 sequence: CASSFLVTGWETQYF. As DNA, the CDR3 is TGTGCCAGCAGTTTTCTTGTGACCGGATGGGAGACCCAGTACTTC.